What follows are 2 T cell receptor beta chains derived from one specimen sequenced in a study of blood T cell repertoires in COVID-19. Clones were read by immunoSEQ multiplex PCR, and TCRdb kept only the in-frame ones, dropping some. The table has about 100,000 clones, approximately 89% seen once. Sequencing used peripheral blood. The receptor set was obtained from a young woman with acute or convalescent COVID-19.

This rearrangement joins TRBV7-8 to TRBJ1-6; TRBD1 aligns across 9 bases. V dropped 4 bases and J dropped 9; count of bases not matched to a gene: 7. The CDR3 is 15 residues long. Germline V lookup: CDR1 SGHVS, CDR2 FQNEAQ. CDR3 sequence (DNA): TGTGCCAGCAGCTCCGGACAGGGGTTGAGTTCACCCCTCCACTTT. Amino acids: CASSSGQGLSSPLHF.

The CDR3 is CASSQTLGAPLHF. In DNA form, the CDR3 reads TGTGCCAGTAGTCAAACATTAGGAGCACCCCTCCACTTT. The rearrangement links TRBV19 to TRBJ1-6, with D uncertain. This CDR3 is built from 13 residues. Germline V CDR1 and CDR2: LNHDA, SQIVND (reference sequence). Trimming cost V 5 bases and J 11 bases, with 13 bases left between them.